This T cell receptor beta chain was sequenced in a study of T-cell reconstitution after alpha-beta-depleted transplantation in children. This CDR3 has 13 amino acids. Trimming left V 6 bases short and J 2 bases short, with 9 bases between. The TCRbeta library was prepared with unique molecular identifiers. Each CDR3 protein gets one entry after TCRdb re-called the PCR reads with MiXCR. The table shows 200,000 or so distinct CDR3 sequences, with approximately 6% occurring only once. In this sample, this clonotype turned up a few times. The rearrangement joins TRBV12-3 or TRBV12-4 to TRBJ2-3; TRBD1 is a possible D gene (6 bases). The receptor comes from a girl under three years old with combined immunodeficiency, due to receive a stem cell transplant. The sequences come from PBMCs, collected before TCRalphabeta/CD19-depleted stem cell transplant. CDR3 residues: CASSRTATDTQYF. The CDR3 DNA reads TGTGCCAGCAGCCGGACAGCCACAGATACGCAGTATTTT.